This T cell receptor beta chain came from a study of PD-1 blockade in classical Hodgkin lymphoma. Findings and limits, study-wide: Patients newly diagnosed and complete responders had comparable baseline diversity.

For this clone: Its target is unknown.

The CDR3 spans 15 residues. Germline CDR1 reads SGHDT; CDR2 reads YYEEEE. With 5 bases removed from V and 0 bases from J, the gap between germline ends came to 12 bases. Measured with immunoSEQ multiplex PCR; TCRdb has only the in-frame clones, and not every one. The sample includes more than 55,000 clones, around 90% of them seen just once. All patients relapsed after autologous stem cell transplantation, and brentuximab vedotin exposure varied. Best responses were complete response, partial response or progressive disease. This clonotype was sampled from a human donor with classical Hodgkin lymphoma. This chain connects TRBV5-6 to TRBJ1-3; maybe TRBD1 (6 bases). This specimen consisted of peripheral blood mononuclear cells (PBMCs), obtained before the second cycle of nivolumab. The CDR3 loop reads CASRTGQYSGNTIYF. The CDR3 DNA is TGTGCCAGCAGAACCGGACAGTACTCTGGAAACACCATATATTTT.